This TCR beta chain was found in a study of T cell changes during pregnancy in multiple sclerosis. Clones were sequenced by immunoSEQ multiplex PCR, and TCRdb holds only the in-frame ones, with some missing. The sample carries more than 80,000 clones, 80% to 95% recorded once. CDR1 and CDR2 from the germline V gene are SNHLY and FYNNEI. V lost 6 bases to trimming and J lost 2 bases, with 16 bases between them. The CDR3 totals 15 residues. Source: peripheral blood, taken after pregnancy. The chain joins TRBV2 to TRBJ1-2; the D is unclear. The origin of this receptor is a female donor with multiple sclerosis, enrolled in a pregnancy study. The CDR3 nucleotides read TGTGCCAGCAGCCCCGGCCGACTCCTCAACTATGGCTACACCTTC. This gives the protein CASSPGRLLNYGYTF.